A single sample gave rise to the 30 T cell receptor beta chains below, sequenced in a study of cytomegalovirus exposure and HLA in healthy donors. The PCR used 60 Vbeta and 13 Jbeta primers. The repertoire was sequenced with immunoSEQ multiplex PCR; TCRdb's copy has only in-frame clones and lacks some. This sample carries around 200,000 clones, less than 85% of them seen once, and the ten largest clones take 0.5% to 0.8%. Source material: PBMCs. The receptors were gathered from a boy younger than 18 in good health and CMV-seronegative.

The genes are TRBV7-3 and TRBJ2-7, with 11 bases lining up with TRBD2. Germline lookup yields CDR1 SGHTA and CDR2 FQGTGA. The CDR3 contains 14 residues. V gave up 4 bases and J gave up 5 bases; unmatched junction bases: 4. The DNA for the CDR3 is TGTGCCAGCAGCTCGATAGCGGGGGGGAACGAGCAGTACTTC. Amino acids: CASSSIAGGNEQYF.

This chain links TRBV29-1 with TRBJ2-7; tentative D call: TRBD2 (6 bases). The germline V and J ends were trimmed by 7 bases and 0 bases, with 13 bases remaining between them. CDR3 length: 13 amino acids. Looked up from germline, CDR1 is SQVTM and CDR2 is ANQGSEA. CDR3 DNA sequence: TGCAGCGCCACCGGAGGGTCCTCCTACGAGCAGTACTTC. This codes for CSATGGSSYEQYF.

The V call is TRBV4-2, the J call TRBJ2-4; possible D gene TRBD2, 5 bases. Per the germline V gene, CDR1 is LGHNA and CDR2 is YNFKEQ. Trimming removed 0 bases from V and 13 bases from J, with 16 bases in between. The CDR3 has 14 amino acids. The CDR3 protein is CASSQEVRGTMQYF. The CDR3 bases are TGTGCCAGCAGCCAAGAGGTACGGGGAACAATGCAGTACTTC.

The chain links TRBV25-1 to TRBJ1-3, with 9 bases aligning to TRBD1. This CDR3 comprises 15 residues. Trimming cost V 6 bases and J 0 bases; bases outside gene matches: 3. The germline gives CDR1 MGHDK, CDR2 SYGVNS. DNA for the CDR3: TGTGCCAGCAGGATGACAGGGGGCTCTGGAAACACCATATATTTT. Translating it yields CASRMTGGSGNTIYF.

The chain is built from TRBV4-1 and TRBJ1-4; 11 nucleotides match TRBD1. Unmatched junction bases numbered 5, after V lost 3 bases and J lost 8 bases. The CDR3 has 15 amino acids. CDR1 and CDR2 (germline): MGHRA, YSYEKL. CDR3 DNA sequence: TGCGCCAGCAGCCATGGCCGGACAGGGGGCGAAAAACTGTTTTTT. Amino acid sequence: CASSHGRTGGEKLFF.

V gene TRBV6-6 combines with J gene TRBJ1-6; D is unclear. With 3 bases removed from V and 10 bases from J, the gap between germline ends came to 7 bases. This CDR3 contains 12 residues. Germline V gives CDR1 MNHNY, CDR2 SVGAGI (reference sequence). The CDR3 nucleotides are TGTGCCAGCAGTTATGGGCAGTCACCCCTCCACTTT. Its translation is CASSYGQSPLHF.

J is TRBJ2-1 and V is TRBV9, with D possibly being TRBD2 (5 bases). The V gene lost 0 bases and the J gene lost 0 bases, with 10 bases spanning the gap. CDR1 is SGDLS, CDR2 YYNGEE, per germline. The CDR3 length is 16 residues. CDR3 amino acids: CASSVGHGSSYNEQFF. The CDR3 DNA sequence: TGTGCCAGCAGCGTAGGCCATGGGAGCTCCTACAATGAGCAGTTCTTC. Full variable domain (missing parts from reference TRBV9 and TRBJ2-1): DSGVTQTPKHLITATGQRVTLRCSPRSGDLSVYWYQQSLDQGLQFLIQYYNGEERAKGNILERFSAQQFPDLHSELNLSSLELGDSALYFCASSVGHGSSYNEQFFGPGTRLTVL.

The V and J genes are TRBV12-5 and TRBJ2-2, with 9 bases aligning to TRBD1. CDR1 is LGHNT, CDR2 FRNRAP, per germline. The CDR3 is 15 residues long. With 0 bases clipped from V and 4 bases from J, the junction kept 0 bases outside the gene matches. The CDR3, as DNA: TGTGCTAGTGGTTTGGTACAGGGGGCCACCGGGGAGCTGTTTTTT. Translating gives CASGLVQGATGELFF. Using reference TRBV12-5 and TRBJ2-2 for the parts outside the CDR3, the full variable domain is DARVTQTPRHKVTEMGQEVTMRCQPILGHNTVFWYRQTMMQGLELLAYFRNRAPLDDSGMPKDRFSAEMPDATLATLKIQPSEPRDSAVYFCASGLVQGATGELFFGEGSRLTVL.

V gene TRBV7-2 combines with J gene TRBJ1-3; TRBD1 is a possible D gene (5 bases). Germline V gene sequence: CDR1 SGHTA, CDR2 FQGNSA. The CDR3 loop spans 16 amino acids. Trimming stripped 2 bases from V and 0 bases from J, with 11 bases between. This CDR3 is CASSLQGSLSGNTIYF. CDR3 DNA sequence: TGTGCCAGCAGCTTACAGGGAAGCCTCTCTGGAAACACCATATATTTT.

This clone was observed once. The chain employs TRBV5-1 and TRBJ2-1; TRBD2 matches 8 bases. Trimming at V came to 0 bases and at J to 0 bases, leaving 2 bases not matched to a gene. This CDR3 spans 16 amino acids. Germline assignment: CDR1 SGHRS and CDR2 YFSETQ. The CDR3 spells CASSLDGGASYNEQFF. CDR3 in DNA: TGCGCCAGCAGCTTGGACGGGGGGGCCTCCTACAATGAGCAGTTCTTC.

The chain recombines TRBV25-1 with TRBJ2-3; 8 positions agree with TRBD2. With 10 bases clipped from V and 1 base from J, the junction kept 7 bases outside the gene matches. The CDR3 consists of 14 residues. Germline assignment: CDR1 MGHDK and CDR2 SYGVNS. CDR3 DNA: TGTGCCACCGAAAAAGCGGGGGGCACAGATACGCAGTATTTT. This encodes CATEKAGGTDTQYF.

This chain connects TRBV6-5 to TRBJ1-3; TRBD1 agrees at 9 bases. The CDR3 sequence is 15 residues long. Germline CDR1 is MNHEY and CDR2 is SVGAGI. Germline trimming cut 6 bases from V and 4 bases from J; bases unmatched to any gene: 7. DNA of the CDR3: TGTGCCAGCAGGCCGACAGGGGGGAGAGGAAACACCATATATTTT. Translation: CASRPTGGRGNTIYF.

The sample holds one count of this clone. The rearrangement links TRBV6-4 to TRBJ2-3, with 8 bases matching TRBD2. Germline CDR1 is MRHNA and CDR2 is SNTAGT. CDR3 size: 18 residues. J lost 6 bases, V lost 3 bases, and 17 bases had no gene match. The CDR3 region has the DNA TGTGCCAGCAGTGAAGAAGCGGTTCTTGGCGGGGGGTGGGATACGCAGTATTTT. It yields the protein CASSEEAVLGGGWDTQYF.

The chain carries TRBV7-2 and TRBJ2-6; D is uncertain. This CDR3 is 16 amino acids long. Germline V CDR1 and CDR2: SGHTA, FQGNSA. V gave up 0 bases and J gave up 1 base, with 7 bases separating them. This chain's CDR3 is CASSLAVQSGANVLTF. The CDR3 bases are TGTGCCAGCAGCTTAGCCGTACAGTCTGGGGCCAACGTCCTGACTTTC.

The chain employs TRBV7-9 and TRBJ2-1; TRBD1 might be the D (5 bases). Germline V lookup: CDR1 SEHNR, CDR2 FQNEAQ (reference sequence). Trimming took off 0 bases at V and 7 bases at J, with 13 bases between the two ends. This CDR3 contains 15 residues. DNA of the CDR3: TGTGCCAGCAGCTTAGCGGGGCAGAAGTTTAATGAGCAGTTCTTC. Encoded protein: CASSLAGQKFNEQFF. Together with reference TRBV7-9 and TRBJ2-1, the CDR3 gives the full variable domain: DTGVSQNPRHKITKRGQNVTFRCDPISEHNRLYWYRQTLGQGPEFLTYFQNEAQLEKSRLLSDRFSAERPKGSFSTLEIQRTEQGDSAMYLCASSLAGQKFNEQFFGPGTRLTVL.

The chain is built from TRBV10-3 and TRBJ1-1; the D gene is possibly TRBD1 (5 bases). Germline loops: CDR1 ENHRY, CDR2 SYGVKD. V lost 0 bases and J 4 bases, leaving 15 bases between the germline ends. This CDR3 is 16 amino acids long. This CDR3 reads CAISESEGNRGTEAFF. DNA for the CDR3: TGTGCCATCAGTGAGTCGGAGGGGAATCGGGGCACTGAAGCTTTCTTT.

This chain joins TRBV30 and TRBJ2-7; 7 nucleotides line up with TRBD1. The CDR3 runs 15 residues. Trimming removed 4 bases from V and 0 bases from J; junction bases left unmatched: 9. Germline loops: CDR1 GTSNPN, CDR2 SVGIG (reference sequence). The CDR3 here is CAWKPGQRFSYEQYF. As DNA, the CDR3 is TGTGCCTGGAAGCCGGGACAGCGTTTCTCCTACGAGCAGTACTTC.

This chain links TRBV25-1 with TRBJ2-2; D gene uncertain. This CDR3 comprises 15 residues. Trimming removed 2 bases at V and 1 base at J, with 8 bases between. Germline CDR1 and CDR2: MGHDK and SYGVNS. The CDR3 bases are TGTGCCAGCAGTGAACTTAGCAGGAACACCGGGGAGCTGTTTTTT. Translated: CASSELSRNTGELFF.

The chain links TRBV6-1 to TRBJ2-7, with 7 bases lining up with TRBD1. The CDR3 is 14 residues long. J was trimmed by 5 bases and V by 8 bases; bases with no gene match: 12. The germline gives CDR1 MNHNS, CDR2 SASEGT. This chain's CDR3 is CASSEETGYDEQYF. CDR3 in DNA: TGTGCCAGCTCCGAAGAGACAGGGTACGACGAGCAGTACTTC.

This chain links TRBV4-2 with TRBJ1-2, with 8 bases lining up with TRBD1. CDR1 is LGHNA and CDR2 is YNFKEQ in the germline V gene. This CDR3 has 19 amino acids. Germline trimming cut 1 base from V and 0 bases from J; bases unmatched to any gene: 13. In nucleotides, the CDR3 is TGTGCCAGCAGCCAAGGGGGACGGGCAGGGGGCTACGCTAACTATGGCTACACCTTC. This translates into CASSQGGRAGGYANYGYTF.

This clone was seen only a few times. This chain joins TRBV4-1 and TRBJ1-2; 8 nucleotides line up with TRBD1. The CDR3 runs 15 residues. Germline CDR1 MGHRA, CDR2 YSYEKL. V was clipped by 4 bases and J by 2 bases; unmatched bases: 6. CDR3 residues: CASSRGQGLNYGYTF. The DNA of the CDR3 is TGCGCCAGCAGCCGAGGACAGGGTTTGAACTATGGCTACACCTTC.

V gene TRBV7-9 combines with J gene TRBJ2-4; 9 bases are shared with TRBD2. V dropped 5 bases and J dropped 2; count of bases not matched to a gene: 13. In germline, CDR1 is SEHNR, CDR2 FQNEAQ (reference sequence). This CDR3 has 18 amino acids. DNA of the CDR3: TGTGCCAGCAGCCGTATTATCTTAGCGGGGGCCCCCAAAAACATTCAGTACTTC. It encodes CASSRIILAGAPKNIQYF.

This clone has only one observation. The rearrangement links TRBV5-8 to TRBJ2-7; 14 bases are shared with TRBD2. J was trimmed by 5 bases and V by 0 bases; bases with no gene match: 7. Looked up from germline, CDR1 is SGHTS and CDR2 is YDEGEE. The CDR3 runs 17 residues. The chain's CDR3 is CASSLAAGLAGVDEQYF. Written as DNA, the CDR3 is TGTGCCAGCAGCTTGGCCGCGGGACTAGCGGGAGTCGACGAGCAGTACTTC.

The V and J genes are TRBV19 and TRBJ1-5; D is possibly TRBD1 (6 bases). V was shortened by 6 bases and J by 5 bases, with 11 bases between the two germline ends. The CDR3 sequence is 13 residues long. CDR1 and CDR2 (germline): LNHDA, SQIVND (reference sequence). The CDR3 DNA is TGTGCCAGTAGCACCTCAGGGGATCAGCCCCAGCATTTT. Translated, it gives CASSTSGDQPQHF.

This chain links TRBV19 with TRBJ2-3; TRBD2 aligns across 7 bases. CDR3 size: 15 residues. CDR1 and CDR2 from the germline V gene are LNHDA and SQIVND (reference sequence). V shed 6 bases and J 0 bases; nucleotides not matched to a gene: 6. The CDR3 loop reads CASSPSGMSTDTQYF. CDR3 coding DNA: TGTGCCAGTAGCCCAAGCGGGATGAGCACAGATACGCAGTATTTT.

The V and J genes are TRBV11-1 and TRBJ2-2, with 9 bases identical to TRBD1. With V trimmed by 5 bases and J by 5 bases, 3 bases remained unmatched. The CDR3 has 14 residues. Germline-derived CDR1 and CDR2 are SGHAT and FQDESV (reference sequence). CDR3 in amino acids: CASSAGQGTGELFF. The CDR3, as DNA: TGTGCCAGCAGCGCCGGACAGGGGACCGGGGAGCTGTTTTTT. Looking up the rest from reference TRBV11-1 and TRBJ2-2 gives the full variable domain: EAEVAQSPRYKITEKSQAVAFWCDPISGHATLYWYRQILGQGPELLVQFQDESVVDDSQLPKDRFSAERLKGVDSTLKIQPAELGDSAMYLCASSAGQGTGELFFGEGSRLTVL.

The gene calls are TRBV4-2 and TRBJ2-1; 8 bases agree with TRBD1. With V trimmed by 0 bases and J by 4 bases, 5 bases remained unmatched. The CDR3 sequence is 16 residues long. Germline values: CDR1 LGHNA, CDR2 YNFKEQ. CDR3 in DNA: TGTGCCAGCAGCCAAGATTTGGGACAGGAGTACAATGAGCAGTTCTTC. This translates into CASSQDLGQEYNEQFF.

The chain recombines TRBV6-5 with TRBJ1-6; 7 nucleotides line up with TRBD1. This CDR3 is 15 amino acids long. V shed 4 bases and J 7 bases; nucleotides not matched to a gene: 7. From germline, CDR1 is MNHEY and CDR2 SVGAGI. This CDR3 reads CASSLGTALNSPLHF. The CDR3 DNA follows: TGTGCCAGCAGTTTGGGGACAGCGCTAAATTCACCCCTCCACTTT.

V is TRBV10-3 and J is TRBJ2-5, with 9 bases aligning to TRBD2. Trimming removed 10 bases from V and 5 bases from J; junction bases left unmatched: 8. Per germline, CDR1 ENHRY and CDR2 SYGVKD. This CDR3 contains 13 residues. The CDR3 protein is CATGTSPLETQYF. CDR3 DNA: TGTGCCACCGGGACTAGCCCCCTGGAGACCCAGTACTTC.

V gene TRBV15 combines with J gene TRBJ2-3; D is perhaps TRBD2 (6 bases). CDR1 and CDR2 (germline): LNHNV, YYDKDF (reference sequence). The CDR3 extends over 15 amino acids. V lost 7 bases to trimming and J lost 0 bases, with 14 bases between them. The CDR3 sequence is CATTRRAGSTDTQYF. Written as DNA, the CDR3 is TGTGCCACCACCCGACGGGCGGGAAGCACAGATACGCAGTATTTT.